This entry features one T cell receptor (beta chain) sequence. The target antigen is unknown. The data are from a study of tumor-infiltrating lymphocytes in primary liver carcinoma. DNA and RNA were both co-extracted from about 19-30 mg of bulk tissue that had not been sorted. Through surgical resection, the patients' primary liver carcinoma was treated. Starting material of approximately 500 ng total RNA yielded TCR beta cDNA via a constant-region primer. Generation of the TCR beta libraries relied on three nested multiplex PCR rounds using slightly modified ARM-PCR. Amplification in the first two PCR rounds was performed using TRBV1-TRBV30 forward primers and a C-beta reverse primer for around 10 cycles each. A single record per CDR3 protein comes from TCRdb applying MiXCR to the multiplex PCR reads. The sample carries about 100,000 distinct CDR3 sequences, roughly 69% recorded once. This CDR3 comprises 14 residues. Germline assignment: CDR1 SGHRS and CDR2 YFSETQ. V was clipped by 0 bases and J by 7 bases, with 11 bases between them.

Whole-study findings and limits: For tumor-adjacent and tumor-blood pairs, overlap was less than that seen for tumor region pairs. Tumor specimens were characterized by a significantly higher top-250-clone fraction than blood (p = 0.039).

The receptor's source is an older woman with primary liver carcinoma and hepatitis B virus infection. V is TRBV5-1 and J is TRBJ2-1; D remains ambiguous. The sequenced sample was liver tumor tissue from sampling region 5. Stated subset: tumor region T5, tumor centre. The CDR3 sequence is CASSLDGCPNEQFF. CDR3 in DNA: TGCGCCAGCAGCTTGGACGGGTGTCCAAATGAGCAGTTCTTC.